This entry lists 17 T cell receptor beta chains sequenced from one sample in a study of Ad26.COV2.S vaccination and SARS-CoV-2 variants. The data were produced by immunoSEQ multiplex PCR, yet TCRdb's version contains in-frame clones alone and is incomplete. The sample includes approximately 140,000 clones, about nine tenths of them seen just once. The starting material was peripheral blood, obtained after recovery from COVID-19. The receptor set was obtained from a human donor who had recovered from COVID-19.

The CDR3 DNA reads TGCGCCAGCAGCCAAGATTTTGGCTCCCCGGAGCAGTACTTC. Translation: CASSQDFGSPEQYF. The V call is TRBV4-3, the J call TRBJ2-7; D uncertain. CDR1 LGHNA and CDR2 YSLEER come from the germline V gene. The germline V and J ends were trimmed by 0 bases and 7 bases, with 13 bases remaining between them. The CDR3 is 14 residues long.

This clone was detected once. The chain employs TRBV27 and TRBJ2-1; TRBD1 matches at 7 bases. The J segment lost 8 bases and the V segment lost 4 bases, leaving 8 bases of the junction unmatched. The CDR3 is 14 amino acids. Germline V gene data show CDR1 as MNHEY and CDR2 as SMNVEV (reference sequence). CDR3 loop: CASSSPDRSDEQFF. CDR3 in DNA: TGTGCCAGCAGTTCCCCGGACAGGAGCGATGAGCAGTTCTTC.

The table lists this clone with a count of one. This chain links TRBV5-1 with TRBJ2-3; the D call may be TRBD1 or TRBD2 (6 bases each). The germline V gene has CDR1 SGHRS and CDR2 YFSETQ. CDR3 length equals 14 residues. Trimming removed 4 bases at V and 2 bases at J, with 11 bases between. This CDR3 is CASSAGGPTDTQYF. The CDR3 DNA reads TGCGCCAGCAGCGCCGGGGGCCCCACAGATACGCAGTATTTT. Full variable domain (outside the CDR3, taken from reference TRBV5-1 and TRBJ2-3): KAGVTQTPRYLIKTRGQQVTLSCSPISGHRSVSWYQQTPGQGLQFLFEYFSETQRNKGNFPGRFSGRQFSNSRSEMNVSTLELGDSALYLCASSAGGPTDTQYFGPGTRLTVL.

This clone has just a few counts. The CDR3, as DNA: TGTGCCAGCTCCCCTACGACCGGGACTGAAGCTTTCTTT. The encoded protein is CASSPTTGTEAFF. The J gene is TRBJ1-1, the V gene TRBV18, with unresolved D. This CDR3 is 13 amino acids long. V gave up 6 bases and J gave up 5 bases, with 13 bases separating them. Per the germline V gene, CDR1 is KGHSH and CDR2 is LQKENI.

This chain uses TRBV30 with TRBJ1-3; D may be TRBD1 (5 bases). V lost 1 base to trimming and J lost 0 bases, with 7 bases between them. The length of the CDR3 is 14 residues. In germline, CDR1 is GTSNPN, CDR2 SVGIG (reference sequence). CDR3 sequence reads: CAWSGGLSGNTIYF. As DNA, the CDR3 is TGTGCCTGGAGTGGGGGCCTCTCTGGAAACACCATATATTTT.

This clone was detected only once. The V gene is TRBV6-6, the J gene TRBJ2-5, with 9 nucleotides matching TRBD1. The trim removed 6 bases at V and 1 base at J, leaving 18 bases unmatched. Germline V gene data show CDR1 as MNHNY and CDR2 as SVGAGI (reference sequence). This CDR3 is 19 amino acids long. This CDR3 is CASSFEGQGQSWAQETQYF. In DNA, the CDR3 is TGTGCCAGCAGCTTTGAGGGACAGGGTCAGTCTTGGGCCCAAGAGACCCAGTACTTC.

V and J are TRBV6-1 and TRBJ1-5; D uncertain. V lost 2 bases to trimming and J lost 5 bases, with 7 bases between them. Germline CDR1 MNHNS, CDR2 SASEGT. The CDR3 loop spans 13 amino acids. For the CDR3, the DNA is TGTGCCAGCAGTGAAACACCCGATCAGCCCCAGCATTTT. Translated, it gives CASSETPDQPQHF.

The chain joins TRBV6-1 to TRBJ1-4; tentatively, D is TRBD1 (5 bases). CDR3 length: 14 residues. Germline V gives CDR1 MNHNS, CDR2 SASEGT. V was cut by 3 bases and J by 7 bases, with 12 bases left in between. The CDR3 reads CASSDPGRGEKLFF. CDR3 DNA: TGTGCCAGCAGTGATCCAGGGCGGGGTGAAAAACTGTTTTTT.

The chain carries TRBV28 and TRBJ2-7; 8 nucleotides line up with TRBD2. CDR3 length: 14 amino acids. From germline, CDR1 is MDHEN and CDR2 SYDVKM. The ends lost 10 bases at V and 6 bases at J; junction bases unmatched: 14. This CDR3 reads CATLSRSGGREQYF. The CDR3 nucleotides are TGTGCCACCCTTTCTCGGAGCGGGGGTCGCGAGCAGTACTTC.

The count of this clone is one. The chain employs TRBV5-5 and TRBJ2-4, with D possibly TRBD2 on 6 matching bases. The V gene lost 7 bases and the J gene lost 4 bases, with 9 bases spanning the gap. This CDR3 is built from 12 residues. In germline, CDR1 is SGHKS, CDR2 YYEKEE (reference sequence). The CDR3 DNA sequence: TGTGCCAGCGGGCGGGAAAAAAACATTCAGTACTTC. This translates into CASGREKNIQYF.

The chain recombines TRBV6-2 or TRBV6-3 with TRBJ1-5; unclear D gene. This CDR3 is built from 14 residues. V dropped 2 bases and J dropped 4 bases, with 9 bases sitting between them. The germline CDR1 and CDR2 sequences are MNHEY and SVGEGT. CDR3 sequence (DNA): TGTGCCAGCAGTTACGACGAAGGTAATCAGCCCCAGCATTTT. Translating it yields CASSYDEGNQPQHF.

The chain recombines TRBV7-2 with TRBJ2-3; 7 bases match TRBD2. This CDR3 is built from 12 residues. Looked up from germline, CDR1 is SGHTA and CDR2 is FQGNSA. With 4 bases clipped from V and 6 bases from J, the junction kept 1 base outside the gene matches. CDR3 DNA sequence: TGTGCCAGCAGCTACGGGGGGGATACGCAGTATTTT. It encodes CASSYGGDTQYF.

This rearrangement joins TRBV5-4 to TRBJ1-4; 8 bases are a match to TRBD1. CDR3 length equals 14 residues. Unmatched junction bases numbered 10, after V lost 3 bases and J lost 12 bases. Germline CDR1 reads SGHNT; CDR2 reads YYREEE (reference sequence). The CDR3 nucleotides read TGTGCCAGCAGCTCCGGAAATGGACAGGGCCAACTGTTTTTT. It translates to CASSSGNGQGQLFF.

The count of this clone is one. This chain joins TRBV3-1 (or the pseudogene TRBV3-2) and TRBJ2-1; possible D gene TRBD2, 6 bases. The CDR3 extends over 17 amino acids. V was trimmed by 0 bases and J by 0 bases, leaving 12 bases between them. CDR1 is LGHDT and CDR2 is YNNKEL in the germline V gene (reference sequence). CDR3 DNA: TGTGCCAGCAGCCAAGATCAAGGGAGGAACTCCTACAATGAGCAGTTCTTC. Protein product: CASSQDQGRNSYNEQFF.

The chain employs TRBV5-1 and TRBJ2-3; a weak D match, TRBD1 (5 bases). The CDR3 sequence is 14 residues long. V lost 1 base, J lost 4 bases, and 10 bases lay in between. From germline, CDR1 is SGHRS and CDR2 YFSETQ. In DNA, the CDR3 is TGCGCCAGCAGCTTGACCAGGGTCGCAGATACGCAGTATTTT. The encoded protein is CASSLTRVADTQYF.

This rearrangement joins TRBV7-9 to TRBJ2-3; D not resolved. CDR1 is SEHNR, CDR2 FQNEAQ, per germline (reference sequence). The CDR3 covers 14 residues. V gave up 0 bases and J gave up 2 bases, with 6 bases separating them. In DNA, the CDR3 is TGTGCCAGCAGCTTAGCCCGCCCCACAGATACGCAGTATTTT. Translated, it gives CASSLARPTDTQYF.

V and J are TRBV27 and TRBJ2-3, with no clear D. The CDR3 is 16 residues long. V lost 5 bases and J lost 1, with 16 bases in between. Germline CDR1 MNHEY, CDR2 SMNVEV (reference sequence). CDR3 DNA: TGTGCCAGCAGTACCCTCTTGGGAACGGGCACAGATACGCAGTATTTT. Its translation: CASSTLLGTGTDTQYF.